This T cell receptor (beta chain) derives from a study of T cell responses to AZD1222 COVID-19 vaccine. Whole-study findings and limits: Among the donors, most were white British and more were female, and clonal diversity was possibly underestimated.

V trimming: 5 bases; J trimming: 9 bases; junction bases outside the gene matches: 10. The CDR3 runs to 13 residues. The germline V gene has CDR1 MNHEY and CDR2 SVGEGT. As regards this clone: The antigen is undetermined.

The assay was immunoSEQ multiplex PCR, and TCRdb's table has in-frame clones only and misses some. The sample comprises roughly 120,000 clones, more than 90% of which are singletons, and around 2.5% rests with the top ten. The clonotype originates from an adult who received the AZD1222 COVID-19 vaccine. The sample here was peripheral blood, taken 28 days after the second AZD1222 dose. This chain uses TRBV6-2 or TRBV6-3 with TRBJ2-7, with 7 positions matching TRBD1. CDR3 DNA sequence: TGTGCCAGCAGTGGGAGAGACAGGGAAGGGCAGTACTTC. Translated: CASSGRDREGQYF.